This is a list of T cell receptor beta chains from one sample in a study of shared clonotypes between healthy human individuals. Sequenced by immunoSEQ multiplex PCR; TCRdb stores in-frame clones only, minus some. The table shows roughly 2.2 million clones, with just over 90% occurring only once. The sequenced sample was naive CD4+ T cells from PBMCs. The receptors were gathered from a man between 18 and 35 years old in good health. Some clones in this sample may be carry-over from other donors' samples. Both conserved end residues are part of each CDR3. D genes are given only for firm matches. Clone size, where shown, is once, few, many, or a class for clones that have expanded.

clone_size	d_call	v_call	j_call	cdr3_length	cdr3_nt	cdr3_aa
-	TRBD2	TRBV6-1	TRBJ2-3	17	TGTGCCAGCAGTGAAGGAGCTACTAGCGGGGGCACAGATACGCAGTATTTT	CASSEGATSGGTDTQYF
-	-	TRBV4-2	TRBJ2-7	14	TGTGCCAGCAGCCCGGGCGGGGTGGCCTACGAGCAGTACTTC	CASSPGGVAYEQYF
-	TRBD1	TRBV18	TRBJ2-7	15	TGTGCCAGCTCCAATGGGGGACAGGCCCTCTACGAGCAGTACTTC	CASSNGGQALYEQYF
-	-	TRBV30	TRBJ2-5	13	TGTGCCTGGACCATTACAGGGTACGAGACCCAGTACTTC	CAWTITGYETQYF
-	-	TRBV5-1	TRBJ1-2	14	TGCGCCAGCAGCTTCTCAGGGCTCGGCTATGGCTACACCTTC	CASSFSGLGYGYTF
-	-	TRBV18	TRBJ2-3	17	TGTGCCAGCTCAGTACCGACAGCGTGGCAACCCACAGATACGCAGTATTTT	CASSVPTAWQPTDTQYF
-	-	TRBV6-1	TRBJ1-1	13	TGTGCCAGCAGACCTTACGAATACACTGAAGCTTTCTTT	CASRPYEYTEAFF
-	TRBD2	TRBV5-1	TRBJ2-1	14	TGCGCCAGCAGTTACCGGACTAGAGGAAATGAGCAGTTCTTC	CASSYRTRGNEQFF
-	TRBD2	TRBV5-4	TRBJ2-1	17	TGTGCCAGCAGCCAACGGGCGACTAGCGGGAGCGGAAATGAGCAGTTCTTC	CASSQRATSGSGNEQFF
-	TRBD1	TRBV7-3	TRBJ2-7	15	TGTGCCAGCAGCTTAAACAGGGGAAGCTCCTACGAGCAGTACTTC	CASSLNRGSSYEQYF
-	TRBD2	TRBV10-3	TRBJ2-3	15	TGTGCCATCAGCGGGACTAGCGAAGGCACAGATACGCAGTATTTT	CAISGTSEGTDTQYF
-	-	TRBV6-6	TRBJ2-1	15	TGTGCCAGCAGTTTAAGTCTGAGCTCCTACAATGAGCAGTTCTTC	CASSLSLSSYNEQFF
-	TRBD2	TRBV27	TRBJ2-5	16	TGTGCCAGCAGTTTATTGGCTAGCGGGAAGGGAGAGACCCAGTACTTC	CASSLLASGKGETQYF
-	TRBD2	TRBV7-2	TRBJ2-7	14	TGTGCCAGCAGCCGCAGCGGGGCATCCTACGAGCAGTACTTC	CASSRSGASYEQYF
-	-	TRBV5-1	TRBJ2-7	14	TGCGCCAGCAGCCTGGGGAGCGCGACCTACGAGCAGTACTTC	CASSLGSATYEQYF
-	-	TRBV29-1	TRBJ2-3	14	TGCAGCGTCCCTAGCTTTCCCGGCACAGATACGCAGTATTTT	CSVPSFPGTDTQYF
-	-	TRBV5-1	TRBJ1-5	16	TGCGCCAGCAGCCCGGGTGGGGCTAATAGCAATCAGCCCCAGCATTTT	CASSPGGANSNQPQHF
once	-	TRBV7-2	TRBJ2-1	18	TGTGCCAGCAGCCCGGGGGCTAGCGGCCTAAGCTCCTACAATGAGCAGTTCTTC	CASSPGASGLSSYNEQFF
once	-	TRBV10-3	TRBJ2-7	12	TGTGCCATCAGTGAGGGCCCCACCGAGCAGTACTTC	CAISEGPTEQYF
-	TRBD2	TRBV6-1	TRBJ2-2	14	TGTGCCATCTCCGGGACTAGCGGTACCGGGGAGCTGTTTTTT	CAISGTSGTGELFF
-	TRBD1	TRBV28	TRBJ1-1	17	TGTGCCAGCAGTTTAGACAGGGGGCAAGTCGGCAAGACTGAAGCTTTCTTT	CASSLDRGQVGKTEAFF
-	-	TRBV12-2	TRBJ2-1	15	TGTGCAAGTCGCTCGGAAGGGACAGGGGTTCATGAGCAGTTCTTC	CASRSEGTGVHEQFF
few	-	TRBV6-6	TRBJ1-4	13	TGTGCCAGCAGTCCTCAGGGGAATGAAAAACTGTTTTTT	CASSPQGNEKLFF
-	-	TRBV7-2	TRBJ1-2	14	TGTGCCAGCAGCTTAGGAGGAGGGTTGGTTGGCTACACCTTC	CASSLGGGLVGYTF
-	TRBD2	TRBV6-4	TRBJ2-1	16	TGTGCCAGCAGTGACGTCCAGCGGGGATCCTACAATGAGCAGTTCTTC	CASSDVQRGSYNEQFF
-	-	TRBV19	TRBJ2-3	15	TGTGCCAGTAGTGCCCCAAGCGGACCCACAGATACGCAGTATTTT	CASSAPSGPTDTQYF
once	TRBD1	TRBV28	TRBJ1-4	14	TGTGCCAGCAGGTCCGACAGGGACAATGAAAAACTGTTTTTT	CASRSDRDNEKLFF
-	TRBD1	TRBV2	TRBJ1-1	13	TGTGCCAGCAGCGAACGAACAGGGGTAACCGCTTTCTTT	CASSERTGVTAFF
few	TRBD1	TRBV6-1	TRBJ1-1	14	TGTGCCAGCAGTGTGAGCAGGGGGCACACTGAAGCTTTCTTT	CASSVSRGHTEAFF
once	TRBD1	TRBV20-1	TRBJ1-2	11	TGCAGGGGAGGACAGGGTAGTGGCTACACCTTC	CRGGQGSGYTF
-	-	TRBV2	TRBJ1-5	14	TGTGCCAGCAACTCAGGGGCCAGCAATCAGCCCCAGCATTTT	CASNSGASNQPQHF
-	-	TRBV5-4	TRBJ1-4	15	TGTGCCAGCAGCGCCGGCGGGAGGAGAGATGAAAAACTGTTTTTT	CASSAGGRRDEKLFF
-	TRBD2	TRBV5-4	TRBJ2-7	14	TGTGCCAGCAGCACGGGACTAGGGCCCTACGAGCAGTACTTC	CASSTGLGPYEQYF
-	-	TRBV6-1	TRBJ2-2	14	TGTGCCAGCAGTAAAGGTAGCGACACCGGGGAGCTGTTTTTT	CASSKGSDTGELFF
-	-	TRBV7-9	TRBJ1-2	13	TGTGCCAGCAGCCGCCTGTGGGAGTATGGCTACACCTTC	CASSRLWEYGYTF
-	-	TRBV4-3	TRBJ1-5	14	TGCGCCAGCAGCCAAGATAGGAACGAACAGCCCCAGCATTTT	CASSQDRNEQPQHF
few	-	TRBV2	TRBJ1-2	15	TGTGCCAGCAGCCTGTACGACGCTTCAATAGGTGGCTACACCTTC	CASSLYDASIGGYTF
-	TRBD2	TRBV5-1	TRBJ2-1	13	TGCGCCACCGCCACGGGGGGGGTGGATGAGCAGTTCTTC	CATATGGVDEQFF
once	-	TRBV19	TRBJ2-6	16	TGTGCCAGTACCCCGATGGGGGAAGCTGGGGCCAACGTCCTGACTTTC	CASTPMGEAGANVLTF
-	TRBD1	TRBV4-1	TRBJ1-5	17	TGCGCCAGCAGCCCATTCAGGGGGGCGGGTGGCAATCAGCCCCAGCATTTT	CASSPFRGAGGNQPQHF
-	TRBD2	TRBV11-2	TRBJ2-1	16	TGTGCCAGCAGCTTAGGTCGCGGGAGGGCCAACAATGAGCAGTTCTTC	CASSLGRGRANNEQFF
-	-	TRBV2	TRBJ2-1	15	TGTGCCAGCAGTCGGGACTCCATCCCTGGCAATGAGCAGTTCTTC	CASSRDSIPGNEQFF
-	TRBD2	TRBV6-6	TRBJ2-1	14	TGTGCCAGCAGCCTGGGACTAGCAAAAGGTGAGCAGTTCTTC	CASSLGLAKGEQFF
-	-	TRBV5-1	TRBJ2-6	15	TGCGCCAGCAGCTTGACTCCCACCGGGGCCAACGTCCTGACTTTC	CASSLTPTGANVLTF
-	-	TRBV30	TRBJ1-4	17	TGTGCCTGGAGTGTAAGGGCGGGGGTTAGCACTAATGAAAAACTGTTTTTT	CAWSVRAGVSTNEKLFF
-	-	TRBV19	TRBJ1-2	12	TGTGCCAGTAGCCCGGGGATGAGTGGCTACACCTTC	CASSPGMSGYTF
-	-	TRBV4-1	TRBJ1-1	14	TGCGCCAGCAGCCCCGGGGGGCTTCGGACTGAAGCTTTCTTT	CASSPGGLRTEAFF
-	TRBD1	TRBV27	TRBJ2-4	15	TGTGCCAGCAGTTCAGGGGGATTAGCCAAAAACATTCAGTACTTC	CASSSGGLAKNIQYF
-	TRBD1	TRBV6-5	TRBJ1-5	14	TGTGCCAGCAGTTCGACAGGGGGCAATCAGCCCCAGCATTTT	CASSSTGGNQPQHF
-	-	TRBV7-8	TRBJ2-7	14	TGTGCCAGCAGCCTAGAAGTGGGTCCCTACGAGCAGTACTTC	CASSLEVGPYEQYF
-	-	TRBV28	TRBJ2-1	21	TGTGCCAGCAGTTCCCCCCGTCCTCCTCCCGGACGAGGAGAGGCCTACAATGAGCAGTTCTTC	CASSSPRPPPGRGEAYNEQFF
few	-	TRBV30	TRBJ1-1	12	TGTGCCTGCCGGGGAGGGGGGACTGAAGCTTTCTTT	CACRGGGTEAFF
-	TRBD1	TRBV7-9	TRBJ1-2	16	TGTGCCAGCAGCTTAACAGGGGCCCAGTCTAACTATGGCTACACCTTC	CASSLTGAQSNYGYTF
-	TRBD1	TRBV6-5	TRBJ2-5	14	TGTGCCAGCAGTACAACGGACAGGATCGAGACCCAGTACTTC	CASSTTDRIETQYF
once	-	TRBV27	TRBJ2-1	15	TGTGCCAGCAGTTTATCCCTCAACTCCTACAATGAGCAGTTCTTC	CASSLSLNSYNEQFF
-	-	TRBV5-1	TRBJ2-2	14	TGCGCCAGCAGCTTGTACGGTAGCACCGGGGAGCTGTTTTTT	CASSLYGSTGELFF
once	TRBD1	TRBV5-6	TRBJ1-1	11	TGTGCCAGCAGCCGACAGGGCTGGGCTTTCTTT	CASSRQGWAFF